This TCR beta chain was recorded in a study of cytomegalovirus exposure and HLA in healthy donors. Study outcomes and limitations: A previous analysis found most TCR beta V segments productive roughly 90% or roughly 30% of the time. Researchers reported in a later analysis that common viral pathogens appeared linked to several top clusters. Clonal expansion, a later analysis showed, was greater in HLA-associated TCR beta chains than in equally common others.

In this sample, this clone turned up once. The antigen is unknown. The junction does not match germline at one end; this may be a read error. The PCR used 60 Vbeta and 13 Jbeta primers. Sequencing used immunoSEQ multiplex PCR; TCRdb keeps in-frame clones, though not all of them. The sample has 95,000 to 150,000 clones, about 73% seen once; the top ten hold 3.3%. In nominal health when sampled, donors likely had unrecorded immune exposures nonetheless. This CDR3 region has 12 residues. Germline V CDR1 and CDR2: SEHNR, FQNEAQ (reference sequence). The sample taken for sequencing was PBMCs. The sequence was obtained from a woman between 25 and 40 years old in good health and CMV-seropositive. J is TRBJ1-4 and V is TRBV7-9; 7 bases align to TRBD1. The CDR3 region has the DNA TGTTCCAGCAGGGGACAGAATGAAAAACTGTTTTTT. Its protein is CSSRGQNEKLFF.